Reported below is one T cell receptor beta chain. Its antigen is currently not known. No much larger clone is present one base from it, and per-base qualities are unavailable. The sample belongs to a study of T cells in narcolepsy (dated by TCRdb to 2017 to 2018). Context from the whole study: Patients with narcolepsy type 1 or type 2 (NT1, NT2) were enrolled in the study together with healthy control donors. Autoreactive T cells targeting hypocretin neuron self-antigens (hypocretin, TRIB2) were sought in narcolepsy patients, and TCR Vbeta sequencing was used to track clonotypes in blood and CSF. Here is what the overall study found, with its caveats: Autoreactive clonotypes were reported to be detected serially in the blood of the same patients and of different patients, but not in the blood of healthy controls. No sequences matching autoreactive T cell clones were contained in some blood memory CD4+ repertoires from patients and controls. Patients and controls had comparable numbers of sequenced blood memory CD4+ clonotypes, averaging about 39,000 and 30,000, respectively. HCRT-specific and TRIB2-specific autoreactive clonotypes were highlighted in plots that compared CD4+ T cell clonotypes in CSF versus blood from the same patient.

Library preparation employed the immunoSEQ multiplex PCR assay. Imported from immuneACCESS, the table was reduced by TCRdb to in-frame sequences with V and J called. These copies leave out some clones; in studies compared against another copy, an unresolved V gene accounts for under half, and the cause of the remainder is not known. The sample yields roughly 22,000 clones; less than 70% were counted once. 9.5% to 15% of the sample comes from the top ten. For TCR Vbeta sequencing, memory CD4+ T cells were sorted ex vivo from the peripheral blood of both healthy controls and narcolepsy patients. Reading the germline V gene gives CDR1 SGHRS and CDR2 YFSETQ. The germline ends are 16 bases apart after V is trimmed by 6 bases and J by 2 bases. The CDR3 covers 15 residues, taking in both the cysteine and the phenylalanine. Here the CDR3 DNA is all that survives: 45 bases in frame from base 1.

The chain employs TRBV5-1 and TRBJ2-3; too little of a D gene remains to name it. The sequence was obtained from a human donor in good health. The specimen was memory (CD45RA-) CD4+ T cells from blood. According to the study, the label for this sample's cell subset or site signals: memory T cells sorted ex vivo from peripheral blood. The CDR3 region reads CASTSRGRPTDTQYF. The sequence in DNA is TGCGCCAGCACCTCACGAGGCCGCCCCACAGATACGCAGTATTTT.